One and the same sample provided the 23 T cell receptor beta chains below, sequenced in a study of OX40 agonist ivuxolimab in advanced cancers. TCRdb keeps only in-frame clones here, not all; method: immunoSEQ multiplex PCR. Here the sample spans over 45,000 clones, about 83% being singletons. Here the sequenced sample was CD4+ or CD8+ T cells sorted from blood, taken in a trial of the OX40 agonist ivuxolimab. The receptors shown here come from an adult with an advanced solid tumor such as melanoma, head and neck, liver or kidney cancer.

V usage is TRBV9 and J usage is TRBJ2-5; no clear D gene. V was clipped by 0 bases and J by 5 bases, with 20 bases between them. Germline CDR1 is SGDLS and CDR2 is YYNGEE. This CDR3 contains 17 residues. CDR3 nucleotide sequence: TGTGCCAGCAGCGTAGGGGCACGGTGGGCCCACACGGAGACCCAGTACTTC. Translating gives CASSVGARWAHTETQYF.

V gene TRBV9 combines with J gene TRBJ1-1, with 11 bases identical to TRBD1. V was pared by 0 bases and J by 7 bases, with 11 bases of the junction left unmatched. CDR1 is SGDLS, CDR2 YYNGEE, per germline. CDR3 length: 17 amino acids. This chain's CDR3 is CASSVVGQGADRVEAFF. In nucleotides, the CDR3 is TGTGCCAGCAGCGTAGTTGGACAGGGGGCGGATCGGGTTGAAGCTTTCTTT.

The genes are TRBV7-9 and TRBJ2-2, with 9 bases matching TRBD2. Germline V gives CDR1 SEHNR, CDR2 FQNEAQ (reference sequence). The V and J ends lost 6 bases and 5 bases, in that order; junction bases with no gene match: 7. The CDR3 totals 15 residues. CDR3 DNA sequence: TGTGCCAGCAGGCCGGGACTAGCCGGTACCGGGGAGCTGTTTTTT. It translates to CASRPGLAGTGELFF.

The V call is TRBV28, the J call TRBJ2-1, with 13 bases identical to TRBD2. V lost 6 bases, J lost 4 bases, and 3 bases stayed unmatched. Germline V gives CDR1 MDHEN, CDR2 SYDVKM. The CDR3 covers 15 residues. The CDR3 loop is CASRTSGRPYNEQFF. The CDR3 nucleotides are TGTGCCAGCAGGACTAGCGGGAGGCCGTACAATGAGCAGTTCTTC.

The rearrangement joins TRBV29-1 to TRBJ2-7; 10 positions match TRBD1. CDR3 length equals 11 residues. The V and J ends lost 6 bases and 6 bases, in that order; junction bases with no gene match: 2. Germline lookup yields CDR1 SQVTM and CDR2 ANQGSEA. The CDR3 region is CSVRTGGEQYF. The CDR3 DNA reads TGCAGCGTGAGGACAGGGGGCGAGCAGTACTTC.

The genes are TRBV11-2 and TRBJ1-3; TRBD1 matches 9 bases. V shed 4 bases, J shed 4 bases, and the junction held 8 bases outside the gene matches. The germline V gene encodes CDR1 SGHAT and CDR2 FQNNGV. The CDR3 sequence is 16 residues long. The chain's CDR3 is CASSSQQGALGNTIYF. CDR3 bases: TGTGCCAGCAGCTCACAACAGGGGGCGCTGGGAAACACCATATATTTT.

The chain recombines TRBV28 with TRBJ2-7, with a tentative D call TRBD1 (6 bases). The germline V gene has CDR1 MDHEN and CDR2 SYDVKM. The CDR3 sequence is 15 residues long. Trimming removed 4 bases from V and 4 bases from J, with 17 bases in between. The CDR3 region has the DNA TGTGCCAGCAGTTCCGTTGAGGGGGACGGGTACGAGCAGTACTTC. It yields the protein CASSSVEGDGYEQYF.

The chain uses TRBV5-4 and TRBJ2-1; D possibly uses TRBD1 or TRBD2 (5 bases each). The V gene lost 0 bases and the J gene lost 0 bases, with 10 bases spanning the gap. Germline loops: CDR1 SGHNT, CDR2 YYREEE (reference sequence). The length of the CDR3 is 16 residues. CDR3 DNA: TGTGCCAGCAGCTTGGTGGGACCGCGCTCCTACAATGAGCAGTTCTTC. Encoded protein: CASSLVGPRSYNEQFF.

This sequence joins TRBV6-5 and TRBJ2-1; D assignment may be TRBD1 or TRBD2 (6 bases each). The germline V and J ends were trimmed by 10 bases and 6 bases, with 19 bases remaining between them. Per the germline V gene, CDR1 is MNHEY and CDR2 is SVGAGI. The CDR3 totals 14 residues. The CDR3 DNA follows: TGTGCCACCCGAGGGGGGAGATGGGGCAATGAGCAGTTCTTC. It specifies CATRGGRWGNEQFF.

This chain uses TRBV9 with TRBJ2-3; 11 bases agree with TRBD2. The CDR3 totals 15 residues. CDR1 is SGDLS and CDR2 is YYNGEE in the germline V gene. Losses at the gene ends were 3 bases for V and 5 bases for J; bases not matched to a gene: 5. CDR3 DNA sequence: TGTGCCAGCAGCGCAACCGGACTAGCGGGAGATACGCAGTATTTT. Translated, it gives CASSATGLAGDTQYF.

The J gene is TRBJ2-3, the V gene TRBV18, with 10 bases lining up with TRBD2. The CDR3 is made up of 18 amino acids. Unmatched junction bases numbered 8, after V lost 0 bases and J lost 2 bases. CDR1 and CDR2 from the germline V gene are KGHSH and LQKENI. The CDR3 is CASSPPGVAGGDTDTQYF. DNA of the CDR3: TGTGCCAGCTCACCACCTGGGGTAGCGGGAGGAGACACAGATACGCAGTATTTT.

This clone was counted a single time. V usage is TRBV10-1 and J usage is TRBJ2-3; the match to TRBD2 covers 8 bases. Trimming cost V 6 bases and J 2 bases; bases outside gene matches: 10. Germline CDR1 is WNHNN and CDR2 is SYGVQD (reference sequence). The CDR3 runs 16 residues. Written as DNA, the CDR3 is TGCGCCAGCAGCGCACTAGCGGACGCGAACACAGATACGCAGTATTTT. This sequence encodes CASSALADANTDTQYF.

This clone showed up just a few times. This chain connects TRBV5-5 to TRBJ1-5, with unresolved D. The V end lost 2 bases, the J end lost 3 bases, and 3 bases lay between the germline ends. The CDR3 extends over 12 amino acids. CDR1 is SGHKS, CDR2 YYEKEE, per germline (reference sequence). The chain's CDR3 is CASSFPNQPQHF. DNA for the CDR3: TGTGCCAGCAGCTTCCCCAATCAGCCCCAGCATTTT.

The rearrangement links TRBV7-8 to TRBJ2-7; the D is unclear. Trimming took 5 bases from V and 5 from J, leaving 10 bases between them. Germline values: CDR1 SGHVS, CDR2 FQNEAQ. The CDR3 is 12 residues long. The CDR3: CASSPRRNEQYF. CDR3 DNA: TGTGCCAGCAGCCCTCGGCGGAACGAGCAGTACTTC.

The V call is TRBV5-1, the J call TRBJ2-5, with 9 positions matching TRBD1. The germline V gene encodes CDR1 SGHRS and CDR2 YFSETQ. The CDR3 contains 16 residues. J gave up 5 bases and V 8 bases, and 16 bases lay outside the gene matches. CDR3 nucleotide sequence: TGCGCCAGTAGTCCCCCGGGACAGGGAATTTTTGAGACCCAGTACTTC. It codes for CASSPPGQGIFETQYF.

The chain has TRBV28 and TRBJ1-6, with D hard to call. V lost 6 bases, J lost 2 bases, and 11 bases lay in between. Germline V gene data show CDR1 as MDHEN and CDR2 as SYDVKM. The CDR3 covers 15 residues. CDR3 sequence reads: CASRPPGTYNSPLHF. The CDR3 nucleotides are TGTGCCAGCAGGCCACCGGGGACCTATAATTCACCCCTCCACTTT.

This chain links TRBV7-9 with TRBJ2-7; no clear D. Per germline, CDR1 SEHNR and CDR2 FQNEAQ (reference sequence). The CDR3 spans 14 residues. Trimming cost V 5 bases and J 3 bases, with 14 bases left between them. CDR3: CASSPTWTDYEQYF. CDR3 DNA: TGTGCCAGCAGCCCTACCTGGACCGACTACGAGCAGTACTTC. The complete variable domain, with remaining parts taken from reference TRBV7-9 and TRBJ2-7, reads DTGVSQNPRHKITKRGQNVTFRCDPISEHNRLYWYRQTLGQGPEFLTYFQNEAQLEKSRLLSDRFSAERPKGSFSTLEIQRTEQGDSAMYLCASSPTWTDYEQYFGPGTRLTVT.

In this sample, this clone turned up a few times. This chain links TRBV28 with TRBJ1-1; D unresolved. The ends were cut back, 6 bases at V and 2 bases at J, with 4 bases in the middle. Germline CDR1 and CDR2: MDHEN and SYDVKM. This CDR3 has 11 amino acids. DNA for the CDR3: TGTGCCAGCAGAATTAACACTGAAGCTTTCTTT. It is translated as CASRINTEAFF.

The J gene is TRBJ2-3, the V gene TRBV2, with no clear D. The CDR3 consists of 16 residues. V was shortened by 1 base and J by 1 base, with 12 bases between the two germline ends. Germline V gene lookup returns CDR1 SNHLY and CDR2 FYNNEI. CDR3 residues: CASSEDYNRGTDTQYF. The DNA of the CDR3 is TGTGCCAGCAGTGAAGACTATAACCGGGGCACAGATACGCAGTATTTT.

The chain uses TRBV7-2 and TRBJ1-2; TRBD1 matches at 7 bases. The CDR3 totals 16 residues. The germline CDR1 and CDR2 sequences are SGHTA and FQGNSA. V trimming: 5 bases; J trimming: 2 bases; junction bases outside the gene matches: 11. The CDR3 sequence: CASSDRRQGTNYGYTF. DNA of the CDR3: TGTGCCAGCAGCGATCGACGACAGGGAACGAACTATGGCTACACCTTC.

This rearrangement joins TRBV5-1 to TRBJ2-2; no reliable D call. V lost 3 bases to trimming and J lost 5 bases, with 14 bases between them. CDR1 is SGHRS, CDR2 YFSETQ, per germline. The CDR3 sequence is 15 residues long. CDR3 sequence (DNA): TGCGCCAGCAGCTCGAATACAGAAGGAACCGGGGAGCTGTTTTTT. Its translation: CASSSNTEGTGELFF.

This chain links TRBV19 with TRBJ2-7; no firm D call. The ends were cut back, 1 base at V and 0 bases at J, with 7 bases in the middle. Germline CDR1 is LNHDA and CDR2 is SQIVND (reference sequence). This CDR3 comprises 14 residues. CDR3 DNA sequence: TGTGCCAGTAGTATAGGCCAGAGCTCCTACGAGCAGTACTTC. Encoded protein: CASSIGQSSYEQYF.

J is TRBJ1-5 and V is TRBV2, with TRBD1 matching 7 bases. The length of the CDR3 is 15 residues. Germline CDR1 SNHLY, CDR2 FYNNEI. The V segment lost 6 bases and the J segment 7 bases; nucleotides outside the gene matches: 12. CDR3 sequence reads: CASRPGGQSVQPQHF. CDR3 in DNA: TGTGCCAGCAGGCCCGGGGGACAGTCCGTCCAGCCCCAGCATTTT.